One and the same sample provided the 12 T cell receptor beta chains below, sequenced in a study of response to subunit inactivated influenza vaccine. One entry per CDR3 protein results from TCRdb running MiXCR on the RT-PCR reads. The sample has more than 600,000 distinct CDR3 sequences; about a fifth are singletons. The sequenced sample was PBMCs from blood, obtained 4 to 6 days after vaccination. All receptors come from a man aged 45 to 65 who received an inactivated influenza vaccine.

This clonotype was seen only a few times. The V gene is TRBV7-9, the J gene TRBJ2-1; D is uncertain. The CDR3 is made up of 13 amino acids. V lost 2 bases to trimming and J lost 5 bases, with 7 bases between them. Germline assignment: CDR1 SEHNR and CDR2 FQNEAQ (reference sequence). CDR3 coding DNA: TGTGCCAGCAGCTTAACGCCTAACAATGAGCAGTTCTTC. Protein product: CASSLTPNNEQFF. Based on the CDR3 plus reference TRBV7-9 and TRBJ2-1, the full variable domain is DTGVSQNPRHKITKRGQNVTFRCDPISEHNRLYWYRQTLGQGPEFLTYFQNEAQLEKSRLLSDRFSAERPKGSFSTLEIQRTEQGDSAMYLCASSLTPNNEQFFGPGTRLTVL.

The V call is TRBV21-1, the J call TRBJ2-2. TRBV21-1 is classified as a pseudogene. The CDR3 totals 13 residues. In DNA, the CDR3 is TGTGCCAGCAGCAGGCTACCCCCCGGGGAGCTGTTTTTT. Translated, it gives CASSRLPPGELFF.

This clonotype has more than one count but fewer than ten. The chain joins TRBV7-6 to TRBJ2-3; D gene ambiguous. CDR3 length: 12 residues. The germline V and J ends were trimmed by 4 bases and 5 bases, with 7 bases remaining between them. Germline V gene lookup returns CDR1 SGHVS and CDR2 FNYEAQ. The CDR3 spells CASSSALDTQYF. Here the CDR3 DNA reads TGTGCCAGCAGCTCCGCGTTAGATACGCAGTATTTT.

There are a few counts of this clonotype. As DNA, the CDR3 is TGTGCTAGTGGTTTGGGACAGGGGGCTAATGAGCAGTTCTTC. This gives the protein CASGLGQGANEQFF. The chain combines TRBV12-5 with TRBJ2-1, with 10 bases identical to TRBD1. Germline assignment: CDR1 LGHNT and CDR2 FRNRAP. Trimming at V came to 1 base and at J to 7 bases, leaving 1 base not matched to a gene. CDR3 length: 14 amino acids.

The chain carries TRBV6-2 or TRBV6-3 and TRBJ2-5; possibly TRBD1 for D (5 bases). The CDR3 sequence is 15 residues long. Germline V gene lookup returns CDR1 MNHEY and CDR2 SVGEGT. Trimming removed 4 bases at V and 4 bases at J, with 16 bases between. This CDR3 is CASSFLTGLRETQYF. For the CDR3, the DNA is TGTGCCAGCAGTTTCCTTACAGGCTTGAGAGAGACCCAGTACTTC.

The chain carries TRBV30 and TRBJ2-7, with 12 bases that match TRBD1. Per the germline V gene, CDR1 is GTSNPN and CDR2 is SVGIG (reference sequence). V was pared by 2 bases and J by 5 bases, with 4 bases of the junction left unmatched. The CDR3 totals 14 residues. The CDR3 nucleotides read TGTGCCTGGAGTACCGGGACAGGGGGCGACGAGCAGTACTTC. It yields the protein CAWSTGTGGDEQYF.

This clonotype was counted a few times. The rearrangement joins TRBV6-2 or TRBV6-3 to TRBJ2-1, with 8 bases lining up with TRBD2. CDR1 is MNHEY, CDR2 SVGEGT, per germline. V gave up 0 bases and J gave up 2 bases; unmatched junction bases: 3. This CDR3 has 16 amino acids. CDR3 sequence (DNA): TGTGCCAGCAGTTACTCGGGCGGGAGGACCTACAATGAGCAGTTCTTC. This sequence encodes CASSYSGGRTYNEQFF.

This clonotype was observed many times. The chain recombines TRBV28 with TRBJ1-1, with TRBD1 matching over 8 bases. CDR3 length: 15 amino acids. J was trimmed by 7 bases and V by 2 bases; bases with no gene match: 9. Germline loops: CDR1 MDHEN, CDR2 SYDVKM. The CDR3 bases are TGTGCCAGCAGTTTAGGCGGACAGGGTGGGAGTGAAGCTTTCTTT. It specifies CASSLGGQGGSEAFF.

In DNA, the CDR3 is TGTGCCAGCAGCGTAGCGGCAAGCGGGGGCCAAGAGACCCAGTACTTC. Protein: CASSVAASGGQETQYF. The chain links TRBV9 to TRBJ2-5, with TRBD2 matching over 8 bases. Germline V gives CDR1 SGDLS, CDR2 YYNGEE. Germline trimming cut 0 bases from V and 1 base from J; bases unmatched to any gene: 5. The CDR3 has 16 residues.

This clonotype showed up just a few times. This chain uses TRBV4-3 with TRBJ1-1; D is unclear. From germline, CDR1 is LGHNA and CDR2 YSLEER. The CDR3 has 14 residues. V gave up 0 bases and J gave up 4 bases, with 9 bases separating them. In DNA, the CDR3 is TGCGCCAGCAGCCAAGAGCGGGTGAGCACTGAAGCTTTCTTT. Its translation: CASSQERVSTEAFF.

This chain uses TRBV29-1 with TRBJ2-1; D may be TRBD1 or TRBD2 (5 bases each). CDR3 length equals 12 residues. Germline CDR1 reads SQVTM; CDR2 reads ANQGSEA. V lost 3 bases and J 6 bases, leaving 9 bases between the germline ends. The CDR3, as DNA: TGCAGCGTTGAGGATGGGGGCAATGAGCAGTTCTTC. It specifies CSVEDGGNEQFF.

This clonotype has a handful of counts. The rearrangement joins TRBV20-1 to TRBJ2-5; 8 bases line up with TRBD2. The CDR3 sequence is 16 residues long. Germline V gene sequence: CDR1 DFQATT, CDR2 SNEGSKA (reference sequence). After removal of 2 bases from V and 5 bases from J, the junction contained 13 bases not matched to a gene. CDR3 in amino acids: CSARLAGGPTGETQYF. The CDR3 coding sequence is TGCAGTGCTAGACTGGCGGGGGGACCCACCGGGGAGACCCAGTACTTC.